The 4 T cell receptor beta chains reported below all come from one sample, sequenced in a study of cytomegalovirus exposure and HLA in healthy donors. PCR involved 60 Vbeta and 13 Jbeta primers. Profiling relied on immunoSEQ multiplex PCR, and the TCRdb table lists in-frame clones only, not all of them. In the table there are roughly 150,000 clones, approximately 73% of which are singletons. The sample was PBMCs. The receptors were gathered from a man aged 30-40 years in good health and CMV-seropositive.

The chain combines TRBV19 with TRBJ2-7; D is perhaps TRBD1 (6 bases). The CDR3 has 14 residues. The germline V and J ends were trimmed by 10 bases and 3 bases, with 19 bases remaining between them. The germline CDR1 and CDR2 sequences are LNHDA and SQIVND (reference sequence). CDR3 DNA: TGTGCCACCAAATCCCGGGACACATACTACGAGCAGTACTTC. Its translation is CATKSRDTYYEQYF.

The genes are TRBV29-1 and TRBJ2-5; 8 bases line up with TRBD2. Losses at the gene ends were 5 bases for V and 0 bases for J; bases not matched to a gene: 17. The germline CDR1 and CDR2 sequences are SQVTM and ANQGSEA. The CDR3 length is 18 residues. The DNA of the CDR3 is TGCAGCGTTCTTAAGATGACTAGCGTTATTCCGTACCAAGAGACCCAGTACTTC. As protein: CSVLKMTSVIPYQETQYF.

The sample holds a few counts of this clone. This chain connects TRBV30 to TRBJ2-7; D remains ambiguous. Germline-derived CDR1 and CDR2 are GTSNPN and SVGIG (reference sequence). This CDR3 spans 11 amino acids. The V gene lost 1 base and the J gene lost 6 bases, with 7 bases spanning the gap. The CDR3 sequence: CAWSGSLEQYF. The CDR3 nucleotides read TGTGCCTGGAGTGGCAGTCTCGAGCAGTACTTC.

This chain connects TRBV27 to TRBJ2-7; TRBD1 agrees at 11 bases. Germline V lookup: CDR1 MNHEY, CDR2 SMNVEV (reference sequence). CDR3 length: 14 amino acids. With 2 bases clipped from V and 5 bases from J, the junction kept 2 bases outside the gene matches. In DNA, the CDR3 is TGTGCCAGCAGTTTAGGGACAGGGGGGCACGAGCAGTACTTC. This translates into CASSLGTGGHEQYF.